The T cell receptor (beta chain) under discussion was sequenced for a study of shared clonotypes between healthy human individuals. Overall study context: Donors had three CD4 naive, three CD4 memory, two CD8 naive and one CD8 memory plate apiece. Overall study findings and caveats: Read depth was anticipated to influence clonotype sharing among donors. Shared across several donors were approximately 5% of the naive CD4 clonotypes.

Sequencing used immunoSEQ multiplex PCR; TCRdb keeps in-frame clones, though not all of them. The table lists some 2,000,000 clones, about 95% of them singletons. Only CD45RO-negative cells positively selected for CCR7 counted as naive CD8 cells, so terminally differentiated effector memory CD45RA+ cells were excluded. The donor cohort consisted entirely of Caucasian adults residing in Nashville, Tennessee. Concerning this clone: Its antigen is not known.

V was clipped by 4 bases and J by 4 bases; unmatched bases: 13. The CDR3 spans 17 residues. CDR1 is MGHRA and CDR2 is YSYEKL in the germline V gene. The receptor was derived from a man aged 18 to 30 in good health. The specimen was naive CD8+ T cells sorted from blood. The rearrangement joins TRBV4-1 to TRBJ1-2; 9 nucleotides line up with TRBD1. The CDR3 DNA reads as TGCGCCAGCAGCCCTCCTCCGGGACAGGGTTTATTCTATGGCTACACCTTC. This encodes CASSPPPGQGLFYGYTF.